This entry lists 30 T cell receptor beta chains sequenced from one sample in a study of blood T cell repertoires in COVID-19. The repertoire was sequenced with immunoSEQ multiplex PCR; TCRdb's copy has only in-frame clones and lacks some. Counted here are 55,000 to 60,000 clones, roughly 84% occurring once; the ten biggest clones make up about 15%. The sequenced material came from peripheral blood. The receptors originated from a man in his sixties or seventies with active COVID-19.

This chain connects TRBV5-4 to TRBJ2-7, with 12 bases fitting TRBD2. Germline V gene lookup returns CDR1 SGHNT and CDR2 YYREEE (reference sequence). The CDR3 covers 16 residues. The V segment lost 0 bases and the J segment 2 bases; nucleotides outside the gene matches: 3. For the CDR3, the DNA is TGTGCCAGCAGCTTGGGTCGGACTAGCGGGACCTACGAGCAGTACTTC. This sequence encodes CASSLGRTSGTYEQYF.

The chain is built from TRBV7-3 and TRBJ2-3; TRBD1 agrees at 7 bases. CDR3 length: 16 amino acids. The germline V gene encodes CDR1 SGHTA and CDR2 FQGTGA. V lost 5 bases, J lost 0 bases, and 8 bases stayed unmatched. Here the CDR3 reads CASSITGDSSTDTQYF. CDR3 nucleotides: TGTGCCAGCAGCATTACAGGGGATTCTAGCACAGATACGCAGTATTTT. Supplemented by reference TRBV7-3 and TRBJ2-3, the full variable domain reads GAGVSQTPSNKVTEKGKYVELRCDPISGHTALYWYRQSLGQGPEFLIYFQGTGAADDSGLPNDRFFAVRPEGSVSTLKIQRTERGDSAVYLCASSITGDSSTDTQYFGPGTRLTVL.

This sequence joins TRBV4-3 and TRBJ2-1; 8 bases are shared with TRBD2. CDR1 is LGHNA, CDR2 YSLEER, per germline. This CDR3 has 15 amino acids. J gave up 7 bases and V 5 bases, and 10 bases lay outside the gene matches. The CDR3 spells CASSSREGGYNEQFF. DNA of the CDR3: TGCGCCAGCAGCTCTCGGGAGGGGGGGTATAATGAGCAGTTCTTC.

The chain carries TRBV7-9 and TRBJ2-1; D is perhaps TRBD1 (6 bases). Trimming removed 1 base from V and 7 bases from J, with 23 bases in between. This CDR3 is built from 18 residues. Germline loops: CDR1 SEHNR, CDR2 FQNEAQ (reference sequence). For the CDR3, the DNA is TGTGCCAGCAGCTTAGTCCCAGGGGAAGGACGGGGCTCTAATGAGCAGTTCTTC. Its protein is CASSLVPGEGRGSNEQFF. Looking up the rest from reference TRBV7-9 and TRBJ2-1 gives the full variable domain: DTGVSQNPRHKITKRGQNVTFRCDPISEHNRLYWYRQTLGQGPEFLTYFQNEAQLEKSRLLSDRFSAERPKGSFSTLEIQRTEQGDSAMYLCASSLVPGEGRGSNEQFFGPGTRLTVL.

The CDR3 loop is CASSQVFSGSKNEQFF. The CDR3 region has the DNA TGCGCCAGCAGCCAAGTATTTAGCGGGAGTAAGAATGAGCAGTTCTTC. The chain recombines TRBV4-1 with TRBJ2-1; TRBD2 aligns across 9 bases. With 1 base clipped from V and 7 bases from J, the junction kept 8 bases outside the gene matches. The germline V gene encodes CDR1 MGHRA and CDR2 YSYEKL. The CDR3 sequence is 16 residues long.

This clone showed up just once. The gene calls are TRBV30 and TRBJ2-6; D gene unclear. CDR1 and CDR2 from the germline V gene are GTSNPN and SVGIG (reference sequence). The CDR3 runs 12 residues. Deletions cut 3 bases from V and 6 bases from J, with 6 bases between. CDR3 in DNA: TGTGCCTGGAGCGGAGTGGCCAACGTCCTGACTTTC. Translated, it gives CAWSGVANVLTF. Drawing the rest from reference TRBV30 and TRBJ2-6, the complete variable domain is SQTIHQWPATLVQPVGSPLSLECTVEGTSNPNLYWYRQAAGRGLQLLFYSVGIGQISSEVPQNLSASRPQDRQFILSSKKLLLSDSGFYLCAWSGVANVLTFGAGSRLTVL.

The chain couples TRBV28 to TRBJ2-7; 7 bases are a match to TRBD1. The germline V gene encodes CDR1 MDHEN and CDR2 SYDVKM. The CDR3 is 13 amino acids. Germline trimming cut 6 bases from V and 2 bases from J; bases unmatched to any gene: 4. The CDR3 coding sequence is TGTGCCAGCAGACGAGGGACAGCCTACGAGCAGTACTTC. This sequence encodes CASRRGTAYEQYF.

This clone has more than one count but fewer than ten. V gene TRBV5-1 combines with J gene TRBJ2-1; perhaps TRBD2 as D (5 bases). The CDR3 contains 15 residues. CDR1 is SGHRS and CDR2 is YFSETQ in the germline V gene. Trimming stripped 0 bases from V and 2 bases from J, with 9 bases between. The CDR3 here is CASSLAAGTYNEQFF. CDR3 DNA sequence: TGCGCCAGCAGCTTGGCGGCGGGCACCTACAATGAGCAGTTCTTC.

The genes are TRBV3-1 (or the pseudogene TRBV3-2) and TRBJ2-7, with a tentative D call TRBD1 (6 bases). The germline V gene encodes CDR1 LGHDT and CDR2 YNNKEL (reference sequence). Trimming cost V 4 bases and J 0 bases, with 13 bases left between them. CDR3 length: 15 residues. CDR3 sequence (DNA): TGTGCCAGCAGCCCCCGGGACACTAGCTCCTACGAGCAGTACTTC. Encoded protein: CASSPRDTSSYEQYF.

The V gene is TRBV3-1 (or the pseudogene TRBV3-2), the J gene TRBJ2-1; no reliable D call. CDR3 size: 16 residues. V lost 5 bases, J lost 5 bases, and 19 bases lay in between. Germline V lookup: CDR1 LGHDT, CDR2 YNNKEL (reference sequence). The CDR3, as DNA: TGTGCCAGCAGCTCAACGGGTCCCCATTCCGACAATGAGCAGTTCTTC. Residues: CASSSTGPHSDNEQFF.

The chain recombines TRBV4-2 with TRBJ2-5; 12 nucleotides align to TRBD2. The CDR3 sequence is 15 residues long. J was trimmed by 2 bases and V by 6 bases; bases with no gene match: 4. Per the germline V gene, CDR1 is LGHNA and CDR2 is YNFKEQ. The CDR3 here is CASSRTSGIQETQYF. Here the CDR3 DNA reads TGTGCCAGCAGTCGGACTAGCGGGATACAAGAGACCCAGTACTTC.

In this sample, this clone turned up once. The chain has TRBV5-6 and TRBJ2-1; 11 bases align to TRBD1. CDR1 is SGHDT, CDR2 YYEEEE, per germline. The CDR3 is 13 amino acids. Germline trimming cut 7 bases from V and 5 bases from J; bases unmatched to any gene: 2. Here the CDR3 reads CASRDRGNNEQFF. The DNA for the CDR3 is TGTGCCAGCCGGGACAGGGGGAACAATGAGCAGTTCTTC.

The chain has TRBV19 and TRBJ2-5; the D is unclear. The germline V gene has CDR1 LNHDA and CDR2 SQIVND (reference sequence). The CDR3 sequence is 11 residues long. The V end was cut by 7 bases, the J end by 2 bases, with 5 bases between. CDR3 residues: CASNTQETQYF. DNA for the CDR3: TGTGCCAGTAACACACAAGAGACCCAGTACTTC.

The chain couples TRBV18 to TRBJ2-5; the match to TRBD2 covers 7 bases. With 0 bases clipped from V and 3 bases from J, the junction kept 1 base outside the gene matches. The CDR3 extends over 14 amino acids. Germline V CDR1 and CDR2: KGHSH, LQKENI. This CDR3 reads CASSPPGLKETQYF. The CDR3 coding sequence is TGTGCCAGCTCACCACCGGGACTAAAAGAGACCCAGTACTTC.

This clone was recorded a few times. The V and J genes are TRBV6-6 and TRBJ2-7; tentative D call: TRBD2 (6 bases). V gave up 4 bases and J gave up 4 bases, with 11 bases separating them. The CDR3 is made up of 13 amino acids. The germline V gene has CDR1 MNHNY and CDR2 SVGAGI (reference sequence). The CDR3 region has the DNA TGTGCCAGCAGTTCGGGACTCAAATACGAGCAGTACTTC. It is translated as CASSSGLKYEQYF.

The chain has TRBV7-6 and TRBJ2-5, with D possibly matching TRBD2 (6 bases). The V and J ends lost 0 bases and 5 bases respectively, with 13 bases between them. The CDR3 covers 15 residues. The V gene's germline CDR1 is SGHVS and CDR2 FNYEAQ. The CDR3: CASSLAGSGGETQYF. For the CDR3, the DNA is TGTGCCAGCAGCTTAGCGGGTAGCGGCGGGGAGACCCAGTACTTC.

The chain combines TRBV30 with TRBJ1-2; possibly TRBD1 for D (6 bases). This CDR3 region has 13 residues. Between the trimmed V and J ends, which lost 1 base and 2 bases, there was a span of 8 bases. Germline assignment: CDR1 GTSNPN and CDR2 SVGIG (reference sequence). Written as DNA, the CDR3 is TGTGCCTGGAGTGCAGGACAGAACTATGGCTACACCTTC. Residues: CAWSAGQNYGYTF.

CDR3 DNA: TGTGCCAGCAGTTACCAACCTTTGGCGGGAGAGACCTACGAGCAGTACTTC. Its protein product is CASSYQPLAGETYEQYF. The chain has TRBV6-2 or TRBV6-3 and TRBJ2-7; 7 bases match TRBD2. V lost 2 bases to trimming and J lost 2 bases; unmatched junction nucleotides: 12. The CDR3 spans 17 residues. Germline V gives CDR1 MNHEY, CDR2 SVGEGT.

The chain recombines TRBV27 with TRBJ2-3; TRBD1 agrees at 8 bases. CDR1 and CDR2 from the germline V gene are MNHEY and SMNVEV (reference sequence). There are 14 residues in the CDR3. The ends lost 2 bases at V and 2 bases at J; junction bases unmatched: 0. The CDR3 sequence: CASSLQGATDTQYF. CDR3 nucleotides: TGTGCCAGCAGTTTACAGGGGGCCACAGATACGCAGTATTTT.

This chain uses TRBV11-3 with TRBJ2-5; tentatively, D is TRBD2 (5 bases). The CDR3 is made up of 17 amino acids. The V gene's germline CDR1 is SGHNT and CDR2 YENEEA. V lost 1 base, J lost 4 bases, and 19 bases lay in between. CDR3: CASSLGSSGIGSETQYF. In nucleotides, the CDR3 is TGTGCCAGCAGCTTAGGATCCTCCGGGATTGGGTCAGAGACCCAGTACTTC.

CDR3 protein: CASKEGGMRWTEAFF. The CDR3 DNA follows: TGTGCCAGCAAGGAGGGGGGGATGCGATGGACTGAAGCTTTCTTT. The genes are TRBV28 and TRBJ1-1; D is possibly TRBD1 (6 bases). The CDR3 runs 15 residues. Looked up from germline, CDR1 is MDHEN and CDR2 is SYDVKM. Trimming left V 7 bases short and J 5 bases short, with 20 bases between.

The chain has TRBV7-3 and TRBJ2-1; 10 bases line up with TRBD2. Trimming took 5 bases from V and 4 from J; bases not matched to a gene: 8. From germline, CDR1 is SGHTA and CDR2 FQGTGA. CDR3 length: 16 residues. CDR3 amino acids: CASSLMGLASYNEQFF. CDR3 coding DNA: TGTGCCAGCAGCCTGATGGGACTAGCGTCATACAATGAGCAGTTCTTC.

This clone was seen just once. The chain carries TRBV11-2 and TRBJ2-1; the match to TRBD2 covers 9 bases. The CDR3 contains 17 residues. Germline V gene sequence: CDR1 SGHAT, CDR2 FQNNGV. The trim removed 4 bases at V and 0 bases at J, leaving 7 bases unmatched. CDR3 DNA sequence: TGTGCCAGCAGCTCCCGACATAGCGGGAGCTCCTACAATGAGCAGTTCTTC. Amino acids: CASSSRHSGSSYNEQFF.

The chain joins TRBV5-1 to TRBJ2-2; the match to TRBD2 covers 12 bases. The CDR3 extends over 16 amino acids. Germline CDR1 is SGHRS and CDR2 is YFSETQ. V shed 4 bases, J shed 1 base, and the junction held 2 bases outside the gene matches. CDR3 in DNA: TGCGCCAGCAGCCAACTAGCGGGAGGGAACACCGGGGAGCTGTTTTTT. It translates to CASSQLAGGNTGELFF.

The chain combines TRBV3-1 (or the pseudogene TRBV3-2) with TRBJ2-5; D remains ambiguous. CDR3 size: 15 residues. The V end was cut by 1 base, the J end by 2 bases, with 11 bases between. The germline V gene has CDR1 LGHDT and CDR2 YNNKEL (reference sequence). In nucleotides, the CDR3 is TGTGCCAGCAGCCAAGGGTTTGTGAGGCAAGAGACCCAGTACTTC. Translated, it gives CASSQGFVRQETQYF.

CDR3 DNA sequence: TGCAGCGTTGAAGATTTTGGGGGGGTGGGCACTGAAGCTTTCTTT. Protein: CSVEDFGGVGTEAFF. The J gene is TRBJ1-1, the V gene TRBV29-1, with a weak D call TRBD1 (5 bases). V was trimmed by 0 bases and J by 4 bases, leaving 15 bases between them. The CDR3 is 15 residues long. Germline CDR1 is SQVTM and CDR2 is ANQGSEA.

CDR3 coding DNA: TGCGCCAGCAGCTGGAGACAGGATGGCACTGAAGCTTTCTTT. This encodes CASSWRQDGTEAFF. V and J are TRBV5-1 and TRBJ1-1; perhaps TRBD1 as D (6 bases). Germline-derived CDR1 and CDR2 are SGHRS and YFSETQ. The V and J ends lost 3 bases and 4 bases respectively, with 13 bases between them. The CDR3 length is 14 residues.

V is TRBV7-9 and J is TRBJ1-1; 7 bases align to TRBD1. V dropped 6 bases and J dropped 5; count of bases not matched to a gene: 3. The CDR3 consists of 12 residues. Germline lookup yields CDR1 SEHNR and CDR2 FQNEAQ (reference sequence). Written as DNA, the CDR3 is TGTGCCAGCAGTTCGACAGGGACTGAAGCTTTCTTT. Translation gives CASSSTGTEAFF.

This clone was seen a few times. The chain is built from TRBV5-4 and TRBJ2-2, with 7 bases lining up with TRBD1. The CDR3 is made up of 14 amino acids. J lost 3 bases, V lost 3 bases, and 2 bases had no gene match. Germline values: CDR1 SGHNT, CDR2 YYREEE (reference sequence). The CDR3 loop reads CASSWDRYTGELFF. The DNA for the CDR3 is TGTGCCAGCAGCTGGGACAGATACACCGGGGAGCTGTTTTTT.

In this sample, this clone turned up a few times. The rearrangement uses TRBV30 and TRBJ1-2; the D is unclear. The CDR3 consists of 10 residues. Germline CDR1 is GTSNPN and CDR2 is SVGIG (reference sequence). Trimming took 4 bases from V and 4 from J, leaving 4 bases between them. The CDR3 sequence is CAWTSYGYTF. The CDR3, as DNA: TGTGCCTGGACTAGCTATGGCTACACCTTC.